What follows is one T cell receptor beta chain and its context. CDR3 length: 13 amino acids. Looked up from germline, CDR1 is GTSNPN and CDR2 is SVGIG (reference sequence). V was pared by 7 bases and J by 7 bases, with 14 bases between. These data come from a study of blood T cell repertoires in COVID-19. Study context: Acute-phase and convalescent COVID-19 samples originated in the United States, Italy and Spain. PBMCs, B-cell-depleted T cells, or T cells provided the cDNA or gDNA that made up the material.

Original processing notes: Scientists estimated how many nucleated cells there were by amplifying reference gene primers. Method: immunoSEQ multiplex PCR; TCRdb's copy keeps in-frame clones and lacks some. The V and J calls and clone size were taken over from that table, and D and trimming were inferred from the DNA. This table has 85,000 to 100,000 clones, 90% appearing once. The chain uses TRBV30 and TRBJ1-6, with D maybe TRBD1 (6 bases). The receptor was derived from a man aged 60 to 69 with acute or convalescent COVID-19. The sequenced sample was peripheral blood. DNA of the CDR3: TGTGCCTACCTTAACAGGGAGAATTCACCCCTCCACTTT. This gives the protein CAYLNRENSPLHF.